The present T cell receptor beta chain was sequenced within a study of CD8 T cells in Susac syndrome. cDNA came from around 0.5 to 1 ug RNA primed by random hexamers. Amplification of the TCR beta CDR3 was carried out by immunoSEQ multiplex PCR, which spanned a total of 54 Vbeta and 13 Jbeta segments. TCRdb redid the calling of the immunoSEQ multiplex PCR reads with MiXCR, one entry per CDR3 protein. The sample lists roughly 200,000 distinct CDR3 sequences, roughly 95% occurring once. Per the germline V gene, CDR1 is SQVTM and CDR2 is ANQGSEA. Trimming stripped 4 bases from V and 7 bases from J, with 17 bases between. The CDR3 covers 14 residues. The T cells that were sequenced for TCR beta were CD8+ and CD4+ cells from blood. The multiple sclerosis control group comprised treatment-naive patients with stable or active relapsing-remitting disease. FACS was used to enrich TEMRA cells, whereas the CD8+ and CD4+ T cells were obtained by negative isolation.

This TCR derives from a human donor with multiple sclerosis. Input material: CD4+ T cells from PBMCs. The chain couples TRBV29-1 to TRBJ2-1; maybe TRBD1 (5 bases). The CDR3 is CSVVARQLMNEQFF. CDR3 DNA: TGCAGCGTTGTCGCGAGACAGTTAATGAATGAGCAGTTCTTC.